The rows below give T cell receptor beta chains drawn from one sample of a study of tumor and adjacent non-tumor tissue in lung cancer. Each CDR3 protein gets one entry after TCRdb re-called the multiplex PCR reads with MiXCR. The table has over 130,000 distinct CDR3 sequences, approximately 70% seen once. The sample comprised lung tumor tissue. The receptor set was obtained from a man in his fifties or sixties with small cell lung cancer. The conserved cysteine and the conserved F or W are not part of the CDR3 here. Size is omitted from some rows. Given values are once, few, many or a class for expanded clones.

V gene,clone size,CDR3 protein
TRBV11-3,.,TSRLEGGTEAF
TRBV6-5,many,ASSPSFGGTDTQY
TRBV5-1,.,ACSLADRFNEQF
TRBV20-1,many,SASERRPPDTQY
TRBV20-1,many,SARDPGTRSVRNTEAF
TRBV4-1,.,ASGQDIDGYGYT
TRBV4-1,.,ANSRGQGSGNEQF
TRBV20-1,.,STCGPFRNTIY
TRBV11-2,.,ESSFSGYYTDTQY
TRBV6-2/TRBV6-3,.,ASSPSQGTEAF
TRBV11-2,few,ASSLSGCTDTQY
TRBV11-2,.,ASGLADSTNNEQF
TRBV6-1,.,ASSLQVAQGEAF
TRBV29-1,few,SATERYSGVGNEQF
TRBV29-1,many,SVFGGSGSTGELF
TRBV11-2,few,ASRMQETQY
TRBV6-1,.,ASSGNRDSAQY
TRBV11-3,.,ASSLGNGRSTGTQY
TRBV29-1,many,SVEEGRGARGYT
TRBV12-3/TRBV12-4,.,ASSPTSVLGSYNEQF
TRBV4-1,.,ASSQEAGQRYYEQY
TRBV20-1,many,SAKEWGAWGGYT
TRBV5-7,.,ASSFSRGTGLAGPRGTDTQY